The 7 T cell receptor beta chains below all came from one sample that was sequenced in a study of shared clonotypes between healthy human individuals. The table came from immunoSEQ multiplex PCR; TCRdb's copy has only in-frame clones and leaves some out. Among a few hundred thousand clones listed, 79% were seen once. The sequencing sample was made of PBMCs. The receptors were sampled from a woman in her thirties or forties in good health. Some clones in this sample may be carry-over from other donors' samples.

V gene TRBV11-3 combines with J gene TRBJ2-5; D call uncertain. The V end lost 1 base, the J end lost 2 bases, and 8 bases lay between the germline ends. This CDR3 region has 14 residues. Germline CDR1 reads SGHNT; CDR2 reads YENEEA. The CDR3 DNA reads as TGTGCCAGCAGCTTAGGGCTGGGACAAGAGACCCAGTACTTC. Translating gives CASSLGLGQETQYF.

The chain carries TRBV7-9 and TRBJ2-1; D is undetermined. The CDR3 has 16 residues. Germline V gives CDR1 SEHNR, CDR2 FQNEAQ (reference sequence). Trimming cost V 1 base and J 8 bases, with 18 bases left between them. The CDR3 sequence: CASSLGHHPVIDEQFF. Written as DNA, the CDR3 is TGTGCCAGCAGCTTAGGACACCACCCCGTTATCGATGAGCAGTTCTTC.

DNA for the CDR3: TGTGCCAGCAGTGGTGCGGGACGCCGAATGGAGACCCAGTACTTC. Translation: CASSGAGRRMETQYF. The chain couples TRBV28 to TRBJ2-5; TRBD2 is a possible D gene (6 bases). Trimming stripped 5 bases from V and 5 bases from J, with 18 bases between. Germline V gene lookup returns CDR1 MDHEN and CDR2 SYDVKM. This CDR3 is 15 amino acids long.

The V gene is TRBV19, the J gene TRBJ1-1; TRBD1 might be the D (5 bases). The ends were cut back, 4 bases at V and 4 bases at J, with 13 bases in the middle. Looked up from germline, CDR1 is LNHDA and CDR2 is SQIVND (reference sequence). CDR3 length: 14 amino acids. CDR3 sequence reads: CASSNRDWGTEAFF. In DNA, the CDR3 is TGTGCCAGTAGTAACCGGGACTGGGGCACTGAAGCTTTCTTT.

Comments on this clone: Other nucleotide sequences in the sample specify the same CDR3. The V gene is TRBV7-8, the J gene TRBJ2-1, with D hard to call. Between the trimmed V and J ends, which lost 1 base and 10 bases, there was a span of 8 bases. This CDR3 contains 12 residues. Germline V gives CDR1 SGHVS, CDR2 FQNEAQ. The CDR3 DNA sequence: TGTGCCAGCAGCTTAGAGTACTCAGAGCAGTTCTTC. Its translation: CASSLEYSEQFF.

The chain recombines TRBV28 with TRBJ2-1; tentative D call: TRBD1 (6 bases). Germline CDR1 MDHEN, CDR2 SYDVKM. V was shortened by 5 bases and J by 3 bases, with 14 bases between the two germline ends. The CDR3 has 15 residues. The CDR3 DNA reads TGTGCCAGCAGTCACACAGGGAGTGGCTACAATGAGCAGTTCTTC. Amino acid sequence: CASSHTGSGYNEQFF.

Regarding this clone: A single base is all that separates this from a far larger clone, so a read error is likely. Other DNA sequences from this sample encode an identical CDR3 as well. Written as DNA, the CDR3 is TGCGCCAGCAGCCTGGGATTACCTTACGAGCAGTACTTC. This codes for CASSLGLPYEQYF. The chain employs TRBV5-1 and TRBJ2-7; D is unclear. The CDR3 loop spans 13 amino acids. V was shortened by 4 bases and J by 4 bases, with 12 bases between the two germline ends. Germline loops: CDR1 SGHRS, CDR2 YFSETQ.